This T cell receptor (beta chain) was captured in a study of identical twins. Study-level points and caveats: The conclusions drew on cross-sectional statistical analysis instead of tracking the same donors. Abundant beta clonotypes from cord blood bore fewer insertions; memory repertoires lacked this pattern. The degree of excess twin sharing was weaker in beta out-of-frame sequences. Compared with models, monozygotic twins showed more out-of-frame TCR alpha sharing.

TCRdb called the 5' RACE reads again in MiXCR, with one record for every CDR3 protein. The sample includes about 150,000 distinct CDR3 sequences, roughly 3.5% of them seen just once. Many counts were recorded for this clonotype. Antigen unknown. V shed 1 base and J shed 3 bases, with 9 bases lying between them. The CDR3 runs 14 residues. From germline, CDR1 is LGHNA and CDR2 YSLEER. The material sequenced was memory T cells sorted from blood. The source is a man aged 18 to 30 in good health. The rearrangement uses TRBV4-3 and TRBJ1-1; D may be TRBD1 (5 bases). The DNA for the CDR3 is TGCGCCAGCAGCCAAGGGTGGGGGGACACTGAAGCTTTCTTT. Its protein is CASSQGWGDTEAFF.